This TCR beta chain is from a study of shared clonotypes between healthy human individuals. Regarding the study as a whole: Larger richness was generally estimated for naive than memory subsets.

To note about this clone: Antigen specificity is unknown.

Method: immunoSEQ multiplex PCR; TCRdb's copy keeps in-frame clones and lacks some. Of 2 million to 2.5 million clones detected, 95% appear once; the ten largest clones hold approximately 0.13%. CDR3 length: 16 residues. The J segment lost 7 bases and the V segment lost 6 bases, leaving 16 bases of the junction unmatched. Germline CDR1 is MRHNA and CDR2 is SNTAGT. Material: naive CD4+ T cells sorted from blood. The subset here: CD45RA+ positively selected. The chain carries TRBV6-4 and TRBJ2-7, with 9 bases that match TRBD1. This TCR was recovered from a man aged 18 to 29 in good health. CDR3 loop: CASSKRIRDREGEQYF. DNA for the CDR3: TGTGCCAGCAGCAAACGGATCCGGGACAGGGAGGGAGAGCAGTACTTC.